The 21 T cell receptor beta chains given below trace back to one sample, sequenced in a study of OX40 agonist ivuxolimab in advanced cancers. Clones were sequenced by immunoSEQ multiplex PCR, and TCRdb holds only the in-frame ones, with some missing. Among roughly 70,000 clones listed, around nine tenths were seen once. Sequenced here: CD4+ or CD8+ T cells sorted from blood, sampled in a trial of the OX40 agonist ivuxolimab. Receptors were obtained from an adult with an advanced solid tumor such as melanoma, head and neck, liver or kidney cancer.

The V and J genes are TRBV15 and TRBJ2-1; TRBD2 aligns across 8 bases. CDR3 length: 17 amino acids. Unmatched junction bases numbered 9, after V lost 0 bases and J lost 5 bases. Per germline, CDR1 LNHNV and CDR2 YYDKDF (reference sequence). The DNA for the CDR3 is TGTGCCACCAGCAGAGATCGTAGTAGCGGGGATGACAATGAGCAGTTCTTC. This translates into CATSRDRSSGDDNEQFF.

Remarks on this clone: An end of the junction differs from the germline gene, which may be a read error. This chain links TRBV10-3 with TRBJ2-1; 7 bases agree with TRBD2. The CDR3 is 12 amino acids. CDR1 is ENHRY, CDR2 SYGVKD, per germline. The CDR3 protein is CAIRETMTSMVF. The CDR3 coding sequence is TGTGCCATCAGGGAAACCATGACTAGCATGGTCTTC.

CDR3 in amino acids: CASSLVGGGQPQHF. Written as DNA, the CDR3 is TGTGCCAGCAGTTTGGTCGGGGGTGGACAGCCCCAGCATTTT. The chain is built from TRBV28 and TRBJ1-5, with D tentatively TRBD1 (5 bases). Germline assignment: CDR1 MDHEN and CDR2 SYDVKM. V was shortened by 3 bases and J by 7 bases, with 13 bases between the two germline ends. The CDR3 totals 14 residues. Using reference TRBV28 and TRBJ1-5 for the parts outside the CDR3, the full variable domain is DVKVTQSSRYLVKRTGEKVFLECVQDMDHENMFWYRQDPGLGLRLIYFSYDVKMKEKGDIPEGYSVSREKKERFSLILESASTNQTSMYLCASSLVGGGQPQHFGDGTRLSIL.

A few counts support this clone. The genes are TRBV9 and TRBJ2-5, with TRBD1 matching 7 bases. V dropped 0 bases and J dropped 5; count of bases not matched to a gene: 7. Germline values: CDR1 SGDLS, CDR2 YYNGEE. This CDR3 contains 15 residues. CDR3 sequence (DNA): TGTGCCAGCAGCGTAGCTACAGGGGACGGGGAGACCCAGTACTTC. Its translation is CASSVATGDGETQYF. The full variable domain, in which reference TRBV9 and TRBJ2-5 provide the parts outside the CDR3, is DSGVTQTPKHLITATGQRVTLRCSPRSGDLSVYWYQQSLDQGLQFLIQYYNGEERAKGNILERFSAQQFPDLHSELNLSSLELGDSALYFCASSVATGDGETQYFGPGTRLLVL.

In its sample, this clone was seen a few times. This sequence joins TRBV11-2 and TRBJ1-1; D remains unclear. The germline V gene encodes CDR1 SGHAT and CDR2 FQNNGV. V dropped 1 base and J dropped 1 base, with 7 bases sitting between them. The length of the CDR3 is 14 residues. The CDR3 DNA follows: TGTGCCAGCAGCTTAGGGAACGCGAACACTGAAGCTTTCTTT. It encodes CASSLGNANTEAFF.

This chain connects TRBV9 to TRBJ1-3, with D unclear. CDR1 and CDR2 (germline): SGDLS, YYNGEE. This CDR3 is built from 14 residues. The ends were cut back, 3 bases at V and 0 bases at J, with 7 bases in the middle. The CDR3 loop reads CASSDSLSGNTIYF. The CDR3 region has the DNA TGTGCCAGCAGCGATTCCCTCTCTGGAAACACCATATATTTT.

V is TRBV7-2 and J is TRBJ1-2; 9 nucleotides agree with TRBD1. After removal of 5 bases from V and 13 bases from J, the junction contained 20 bases not matched to a gene. The CDR3 runs 16 residues. Germline V CDR1 and CDR2: SGHTA, FQGNSA. CDR3 in DNA: TGTGCCAGCAGCCTGACCCGCCCGGGACAGGGCCCTCCGGGCACCTTC. It yields the protein CASSLTRPGQGPPGTF.

The chain has TRBV5-1 and TRBJ2-5; 8 bases fit TRBD2. CDR3 size: 14 residues. J lost 4 bases, V lost 1 base, and 3 bases had no gene match. CDR1 is SGHRS and CDR2 is YFSETQ in the germline V gene. CDR3 residues: CASSLTSGVETQYF. The DNA for the CDR3 is TGCGCCAGCAGCTTGACTAGCGGCGTAGAGACCCAGTACTTC.

The J gene is TRBJ2-1, the V gene TRBV7-9, with a weak D call TRBD1 (6 bases). CDR3 length: 15 residues. Germline lookup yields CDR1 SEHNR and CDR2 FQNEAQ (reference sequence). The V gene lost 0 bases and the J gene lost 7 bases, with 13 bases spanning the gap. CDR3 protein: CASSLAGAGVNEQFF. Written as DNA, the CDR3 is TGTGCCAGCAGCTTAGCGGGGGCAGGGGTTAATGAGCAGTTCTTC.

The V and J genes are TRBV2 and TRBJ2-1; D gene ambiguous. The CDR3 totals 14 residues. Germline lookup yields CDR1 SNHLY and CDR2 FYNNEI. The ends were cut back, 7 bases at V and 0 bases at J, with 10 bases in the middle. The CDR3 DNA reads as TGTGCCAGCAACCCCGGGTTCTCCTACAATGAGCAGTTCTTC. Its protein product is CASNPGFSYNEQFF. Full variable domain (rest looked up from reference TRBV2 and TRBJ2-1): EPEVTQTPSHQVTQMGQEVILRCVPISNHLYFYWYRQILGQKVEFLVSFYNNEISEKSEIFDDQFSVERPDGSNFTLKIRSTKLEDSAMYFCASNPGFSYNEQFFGPGTRLTVL.

CDR3 amino acids: CASSPQGVRSGNTIYF. The DNA of the CDR3 is TGTGCCAGCTCACCGCAGGGGGTACGCTCTGGAAACACCATATATTTT. The V and J genes are TRBV18 and TRBJ1-3; 7 nucleotides align to TRBD1. Unmatched junction bases numbered 5, after V lost 3 bases and J lost 0 bases. The CDR3 contains 16 residues. CDR1 KGHSH and CDR2 LQKENI come from the germline V gene.

The chain links TRBV5-6 to TRBJ2-3, with a possible D match to TRBD2 (6 bases). Germline V lookup: CDR1 SGHDT, CDR2 YYEEEE. Trimming removed 1 base from V and 3 bases from J, with 15 bases in between. The CDR3 loop spans 16 amino acids. The CDR3 DNA sequence: TGTGCCAGCAGCTTGCCGGCCGGGAGAGGAACAGATACGCAGTATTTT. It codes for CASSLPAGRGTDTQYF.

In DNA, the CDR3 is TGTGCCAGCAGCAGATCACTAGCGGGGACCCGGGATACGCAGTATTTT. It encodes CASSRSLAGTRDTQYF. V and J are TRBV6-4 and TRBJ2-3; the match to TRBD2 covers 10 bases. This CDR3 is built from 16 residues. Trimming at V came to 6 bases and at J to 6 bases, leaving 12 bases not matched to a gene. Germline V gene data show CDR1 as MRHNA and CDR2 as SNTAGT.

This chain links TRBV28 with TRBJ2-1, with 11 positions matching TRBD1. CDR3 size: 17 residues. With V trimmed by 7 bases and J by 0 bases, 8 bases remained unmatched. Looked up from germline, CDR1 is MDHEN and CDR2 is SYDVKM. The CDR3 is CASNGRDRGSSYNEQFF. CDR3 coding DNA: TGTGCCAGCAATGGCCGGGACAGGGGGAGCTCCTACAATGAGCAGTTCTTC.

The chain employs TRBV7-2 and TRBJ2-7; 8 nucleotides align to TRBD1. This CDR3 is 14 amino acids long. Unmatched junction bases numbered 7, after V lost 3 bases and J lost 6 bases. CDR1 is SGHTA, CDR2 FQGNSA, per germline. Here the CDR3 reads CASSFGQGAGEQYF. CDR3 bases: TGTGCCAGCAGCTTCGGGCAGGGGGCGGGCGAGCAGTACTTC.

This clone was found a few times. J is TRBJ2-1 and V is TRBV2, with 9 bases identical to TRBD1. J lost 2 bases, V lost 2 bases, and 1 base had no gene match. This CDR3 is built from 15 residues. Germline CDR1 is SNHLY and CDR2 is FYNNEI. CDR3 nucleotides: TGTGCCAGCAGTGAAACAGGGGGCCCCTACAATGAGCAGTTCTTC. As protein: CASSETGGPYNEQFF.

The chain employs TRBV5-1 and TRBJ1-6; D might be TRBD1 (5 bases). Germline lookup yields CDR1 SGHRS and CDR2 YFSETQ. The CDR3 sequence is 13 residues long. Trimming stripped 4 bases from V and 7 bases from J, with 9 bases between. This CDR3 is CASSPAGNSPLHF. The CDR3 region has the DNA TGCGCCAGCAGCCCCGCAGGGAATTCACCCCTCCACTTT.

Here the CDR3 DNA reads TGCGCCAGCAGCTATCTCGGACAGGGGGCAGGTGAAAAACTGTTTTTT. Translated: CASSYLGQGAGEKLFF. The chain couples TRBV5-1 to TRBJ1-4; 11 bases match TRBD1. The CDR3 has 16 amino acids. Germline trimming cut 3 bases from V and 7 bases from J; bases unmatched to any gene: 8. CDR1 and CDR2 (germline): SGHRS, YFSETQ.

The chain is built from TRBV4-1 and TRBJ2-7, with D possibly being TRBD1 or TRBD2 (5 bases each). The length of the CDR3 is 16 residues. V lost 0 bases to trimming and J lost 0 bases, with 12 bases between them. CDR1 is MGHRA and CDR2 is YSYEKL in the germline V gene. DNA of the CDR3: TGCGCCAGCAGCCAAGAACTAGAGGGGAGCTCCTACGAGCAGTACTTC. It codes for CASSQELEGSSYEQYF.

This clone was detected only a few times. The rearrangement joins TRBV4-1 to TRBJ2-1; D gene unclear. The CDR3 runs 15 residues. V was cut by 4 bases and J by 8 bases, with 18 bases left in between. Germline lookup yields CDR1 MGHRA and CDR2 YSYEKL. CDR3 loop: CASSPRAERRDEQFF. CDR3 coding DNA: TGCGCCAGCAGCCCTCGGGCGGAGCGTAGGGATGAGCAGTTCTTC.

The rearrangement links TRBV5-1 to TRBJ2-1; no clear D gene. V lost 2 bases and J lost 6, with 15 bases in between. The germline CDR1 and CDR2 sequences are SGHRS and YFSETQ. The length of the CDR3 is 15 residues. CDR3 sequence: CASSFGDIGVNEQFF. Here the CDR3 DNA reads TGCGCCAGCAGCTTTGGAGACATAGGTGTCAATGAGCAGTTCTTC.